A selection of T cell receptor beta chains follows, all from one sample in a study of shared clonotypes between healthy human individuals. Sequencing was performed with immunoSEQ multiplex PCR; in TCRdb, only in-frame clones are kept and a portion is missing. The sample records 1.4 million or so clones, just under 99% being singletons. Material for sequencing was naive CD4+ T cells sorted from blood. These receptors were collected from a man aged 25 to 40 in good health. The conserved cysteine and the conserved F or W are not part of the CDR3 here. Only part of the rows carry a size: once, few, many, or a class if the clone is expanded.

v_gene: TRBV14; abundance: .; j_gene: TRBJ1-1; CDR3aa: ASSQDIAGTEAF
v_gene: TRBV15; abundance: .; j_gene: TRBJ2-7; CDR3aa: ATRGSTGRGYEQY
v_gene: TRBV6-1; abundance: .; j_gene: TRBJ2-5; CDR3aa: ASSELSLWTQY
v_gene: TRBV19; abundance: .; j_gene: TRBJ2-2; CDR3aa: ASRRQQGGGTGELF
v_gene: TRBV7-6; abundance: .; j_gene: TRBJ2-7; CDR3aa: ASSSGPFHH
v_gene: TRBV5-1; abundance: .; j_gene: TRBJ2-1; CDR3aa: ASSWGLAGASYNEQF
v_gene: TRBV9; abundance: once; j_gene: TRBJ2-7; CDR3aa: ASSVGGLLYEQY
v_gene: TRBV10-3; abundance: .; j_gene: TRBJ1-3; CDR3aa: AISESNTIY
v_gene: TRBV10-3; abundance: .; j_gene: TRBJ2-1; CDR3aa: AISVGAGVYEQF
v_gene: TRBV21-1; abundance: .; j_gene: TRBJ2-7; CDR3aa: ASSRVDKPSYEQY
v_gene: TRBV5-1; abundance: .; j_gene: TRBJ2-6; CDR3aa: ASSLGEDVLT
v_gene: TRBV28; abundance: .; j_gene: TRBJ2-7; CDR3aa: ASKIPGQGPTYEQY
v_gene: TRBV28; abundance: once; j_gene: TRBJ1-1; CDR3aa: ASSPTWAGNTEAF
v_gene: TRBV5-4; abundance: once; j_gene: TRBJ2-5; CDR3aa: ASSLELRGLETQY
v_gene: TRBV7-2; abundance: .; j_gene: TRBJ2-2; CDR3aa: ASPYQGSGDTGELF
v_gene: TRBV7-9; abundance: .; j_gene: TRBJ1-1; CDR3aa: ASSLVSGAANTEAF
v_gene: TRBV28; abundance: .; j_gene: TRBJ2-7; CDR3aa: ASSGGLRGPYEQY
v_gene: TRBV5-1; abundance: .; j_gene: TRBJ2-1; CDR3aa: ASSSKQKAGGASNEQF
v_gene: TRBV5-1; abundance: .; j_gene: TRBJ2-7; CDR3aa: ASMSGLSSYEQY
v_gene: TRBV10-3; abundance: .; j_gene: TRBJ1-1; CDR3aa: AISGGVGYMNTEAF
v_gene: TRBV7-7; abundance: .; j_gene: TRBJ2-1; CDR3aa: ASSLGVVSYNEQF
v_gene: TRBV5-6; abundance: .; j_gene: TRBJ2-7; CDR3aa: ASSSPESAAYEQY
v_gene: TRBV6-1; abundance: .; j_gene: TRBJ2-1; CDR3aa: ASRGTGSSEQF